The following is a T cell receptor (beta chain) sequence with its context. What it binds is unknown. The data were obtained in a study of cytomegalovirus exposure and HLA in healthy donors. Study-wide results and caveats: Researchers reportedly found TCR beta sequences accurately predicted most subjects' HLA-A and HLA-B alleles. When a later analysis compared HLA-associated TCR beta chains with equally common others, the HLA-associated chains turned out to be more clonally expanded and to have lower generation probabilities. The study assumed roughly uniform donor sequencing depth for presence/absence analyses.

CDR3 size: 16 residues. With 3 bases clipped from V and 10 bases from J, the junction kept 9 bases outside the gene matches. Germline V gene data show CDR1 as MDHEN and CDR2 as SYDVKM. With 60 Vbeta and 13 Jbeta primers, the PCR was carried out. Sequenced by immunoSEQ multiplex PCR; TCRdb stores in-frame clones only, minus some. The table lists 120,000 to 150,000 clones, around 75% of them singletons. The gene calls are TRBV28 and TRBJ1-6, with 10 bases lining up with TRBD1. The receptor comes from a woman between 35 and 50 years old in good health and CMV-seronegative. The sample taken for sequencing was PBMCs. CDR3 bases: TGTGCCAGCAGTTTTGGGACAGGGGATACGGGATCACCCCTCCACTTT. It yields the protein CASSFGTGDTGSPLHF.